In this sample, the clone carrying this T cell receptor (beta chain) turned up once. The antigen is not known. This entry comes from a study of cytomegalovirus exposure and HLA in healthy donors. For the study at large: An earlier analysis found fewer than 140 million unique TCR beta sequences from about 190 million T cells. Overall study findings and caveats: Roughly 170 TCR beta chains were listed as cytomegalovirus-associated.

Vbeta (60) and Jbeta (13) primers were used in the PCR. Original processing methods: In a later analysis, approximately 80 million unique TCR beta chains included roughly 11 million shared by two or more donors. Data came from immunoSEQ multiplex PCR; TCRdb stores just in-frame clones and leaves some out. That table gives V, J and clone size, and the DNA gave D and trimming. The data hold more than 200,000 clones, with over 75% observed a single time. Donors were nominally healthy when sampled, though unrecorded immune exposures were likely. This CDR3 is 17 amino acids long. V was clipped by 1 base and J by 3 bases, with 15 bases between them. The germline V gene encodes CDR1 MDHEN and CDR2 SYDVKM.

The source material was PBMCs. This clonotype was obtained from a man between 18 and 35 years old in good health and CMV-seronegative. The chain uses TRBV28 and TRBJ2-2; possible D gene TRBD2, 5 bases. The CDR3 DNA reads as TGTGCCAGCAGTTTATTGTCTGACGGGATCTACACCGGGGAGCTGTTTTTT. Its translation is CASSLLSDGIYTGELFF.